This is a list of T cell receptor beta chains from one sample in a study of neurological immune-mediated disorders. TCRdb analysed the 5' RACE reads with MiXCR anew, one entry per CDR3 protein. The sample contains tens of thousands of distinct CDR3 sequences, roughly 4.7% of which appear only once. Sequencing input: PBMCs. These receptors were collected from a woman aged 30 to 39 with multiple sclerosis. The CDR3 runs from the conserved cysteine through the conserved F or W. D genes are given only for firm matches. Clone size is given for some rows only: seen once, a few or many times, or a class if the clone is expanded.

V: TRBV27
D: NA
J: TRBJ2-1
size: NA
CDR3: CDSSTPGGEQFF
DNA: TGTGACAGCAGTACCCCTGGGGGTGAGCAGTTCTTC

V: TRBV20-1
D: TRBD2
J: TRBJ2-1
size: many
CDR3: CSAGGGSPNNEQFF
DNA: TGCAGTGCTGGCGGCGGGAGTCCCAACAATGAGCAGTTCTTC

V: TRBV10-3
D: NA
J: TRBJ2-1
size: NA
CDR3: CAISESMGYNEQFF
DNA: TGTGCCATCAGTGAGTCGATGGGCTACAATGAGCAGTTCTTC

V: TRBV6-6
D: TRBD1
J: TRBJ2-7
size: NA
CDR3: CASSSDRQGTEQYF
DNA: TGTGCCAGCAGTAGCGATCGACAGGGTACCGAGCAGTACTTC

V: TRBV27
D: TRBD2
J: TRBJ2-3
size: many
CDR3: CASSPTTPGLAGRTDTQYF
DNA: TGTGCCAGCAGTCCTACTACTCCCGGACTAGCGGGCCGCACAGATACGCAGTATTTT

V: TRBV18
D: NA
J: TRBJ2-5
size: many
CDR3: CASSPVTEQETQYF
DNA: TGTGCCAGCTCACCTGTCACAGAACAAGAGACCCAGTACTTC

V: TRBV20-1
D: NA
J: TRBJ2-3
size: many
CDR3: CSAGTQRGTDTQYF
DNA: TGCAGTGCTGGGACCCAGAGGGGGACAGATACGCAGTATTTT

V: TRBV21-1
D: NA
J: TRBJ2-2
size: few
CDR3: CASEPYRDTYTGELFF
DNA: TGTGCCAGCGAACCGTACCGGGACACGTACACCGGGGAGCTGTTTTTT

V: TRBV5-1
D: TRBD2
J: TRBJ2-3
size: many
CDR3: CASSLGLAGVVDTQYF
DNA: TGCGCCAGCAGCTTGGGACTAGCGGGAGTAGTCGATACGCAGTATTTT

V: TRBV7-2
D: NA
J: TRBJ2-5
size: NA
CDR3: CASSLVGDQETQYF
DNA: TGTGCCAGCAGCTTAGTTGGGGACCAAGAGACCCAGTACTTC

V: TRBV29-1
D: NA
J: TRBJ2-1
size: many
CDR3: CSLRRGLNEQFF
DNA: TGCAGCCTCCGCCGGGGGCTGAATGAGCAGTTCTTC

V: TRBV20-1
D: TRBD2
J: TRBJ2-3
size: many
CDR3: CSAPFIAGSTDTQYF
DNA: TGCAGTGCTCCCTTTATAGCGGGGAGCACAGATACGCAGTATTTT

V: TRBV20-1
D: TRBD1
J: TRBJ2-1
size: few
CDR3: CSAGTGNYNEQFF
DNA: TGCAGTGCGGGGACAGGGAACTACAATGAGCAGTTCTTC